The 31 T cell receptor beta chains listed next were all sequenced from one sample in a study of CD8 T cells in Susac syndrome. When the RNA was reverse transcribed, random hexamers were used with an input of about 0.5 to 1 ug. One entry per CDR3 protein, called by TCRdb with MiXCR from the immunoSEQ multiplex PCR reads. In the table there are roughly 76,000 distinct CDR3 sequences, 80% to 95% of which are singletons. Sequenced: CD8+ T cells from PBMCs. These receptors were collected from a human donor with Susac syndrome.

The chain has TRBV28 and TRBJ2-7; 10 bases are shared with TRBD1. This CDR3 contains 13 residues. CDR1 is MDHEN and CDR2 is SYDVKM in the germline V gene. Trimming cost V 6 bases and J 5 bases; bases outside gene matches: 4. CDR3 residues: CASSATGGDEQYF. The CDR3 DNA is TGTGCCAGCAGCGCGACAGGGGGCGACGAGCAGTACTTC.

The rearrangement joins TRBV2 to TRBJ2-2, with D possibly TRBD1 on 6 matching bases. Trimming removed 5 bases at V and 1 base at J, with 14 bases between. The CDR3 is 16 residues long. Per the germline V gene, CDR1 is SNHLY and CDR2 is FYNNEI. The CDR3 sequence is CASSPSLGQNTGELFF. DNA of the CDR3: TGTGCCAGCAGTCCGTCATTGGGACAGAACACCGGGGAGCTGTTTTTT.

V gene TRBV4-3 combines with J gene TRBJ1-2, with D unresolved. CDR3 length equals 14 residues. Deletions cut 2 bases from V and 2 bases from J, with 9 bases between. The germline CDR1 and CDR2 sequences are LGHNA and YSLEER. Here the CDR3 reads CASSQLTGNYGYTF. CDR3 bases: TGCGCCAGCAGCCAACTTACGGGGAACTATGGCTACACCTTC.

A single count supports this clonotype. The CDR3 DNA sequence: TGTGCCAGCAGTGAACTTCCATCGGGACAATTTCGCAATGAGCAGTTCTTC. Amino acids: CASSELPSGQFRNEQFF. The chain is built from TRBV2 and TRBJ2-1; tentatively, D is TRBD1 (6 bases). The CDR3 loop spans 17 amino acids. Trimming pared 2 bases from V and 6 bases from J, leaving 20 bases between. Germline values: CDR1 SNHLY, CDR2 FYNNEI.

V usage is TRBV11-2 and J usage is TRBJ2-4; 9 nucleotides match TRBD1. J lost 6 bases, V lost 5 bases, and 8 bases had no gene match. Per germline, CDR1 SGHAT and CDR2 FQNNGV. This CDR3 spans 15 amino acids. DNA of the CDR3: TGTGCCAGCAGCAGCCAAGGACAGGGGTCAAACATTCAGTACTTC. This gives the protein CASSSQGQGSNIQYF.

This sequence joins TRBV7-8 and TRBJ1-1; D gene ambiguous. The CDR3 spans 12 residues. CDR1 SGHVS and CDR2 FQNEAQ come from the germline V gene. V lost 9 bases and J lost 4, with 12 bases in between. CDR3 DNA: TGTGCCAGTAGGGAGATGGGCACTGAAGCTTTCTTT. Its protein product is CASREMGTEAFF.

The V call is TRBV11-2, the J call TRBJ2-7, with 8 bases fitting TRBD2. Trimming cost V 6 bases and J 4 bases; bases outside gene matches: 11. The CDR3 loop spans 15 amino acids. Germline V gene sequence: CDR1 SGHAT, CDR2 FQNNGV. CDR3 loop: CASRSLSGSMYEQYF. CDR3 coding DNA: TGTGCCAGCAGGTCTCTAAGCGGGAGTATGTACGAGCAGTACTTC.

This clonotype was seen only a few times. The chain is built from TRBV7-2 and TRBJ2-7; TRBD2 is a possible D gene (6 bases). Germline V gives CDR1 SGHTA, CDR2 FQGNSA. V was clipped by 8 bases and J by 3 bases, with 20 bases between them. This CDR3 comprises 15 residues. The CDR3 loop reads CASAFRSSANYEQYF. CDR3 in DNA: TGTGCCAGCGCCTTTAGGTCTAGCGCTAACTACGAGCAGTACTTC.

The CDR3 nucleotides are TGTGCCAGCAGCGTCGGTAGTTCGTCCTACAATGAGCAGTTCTTC. Translated: CASSVGSSSYNEQFF. The chain joins TRBV9 to TRBJ2-1; D not resolved. There are 15 residues in the CDR3. Trimming left V 2 bases short and J 1 base short, with 10 bases between. Germline CDR1 is SGDLS and CDR2 is YYNGEE.

This clonotype came up a few times. The chain's CDR3 is CSARGENTEAFF. CDR3 bases: TGCAGTGCTAGGGGGGAGAACACTGAAGCTTTCTTT. The V gene is TRBV20-1, the J gene TRBJ1-1; perhaps TRBD1 as D (5 bases). Germline CDR1 and CDR2: DFQATT and SNEGSKA (reference sequence). Between the trimmed V and J ends, which lost 3 bases and 1 base, there was a span of 6 bases. The CDR3 extends over 12 amino acids.

The chain recombines TRBV20-1 with TRBJ1-1; perhaps TRBD1 as D (5 bases). The germline CDR1 and CDR2 sequences are DFQATT and SNEGSKA (reference sequence). With 6 bases removed from V and 12 bases from J, the gap between germline ends came to 17 bases. The CDR3 length is 11 residues. CDR3 nucleotide sequence: TGCAGTGCCCTAGCGGGACTGATTCCTTTCTTT. This gives the protein CSALAGLIPFF.

The J gene is TRBJ1-6, the V gene TRBV7-9; D possibly corresponds to TRBD1 (5 bases). V lost 2 bases, J lost 0 bases, and 11 bases lay in between. In germline, CDR1 is SEHNR, CDR2 FQNEAQ (reference sequence). CDR3 length: 17 amino acids. The CDR3 bases are TGTGCCAGCAGCTTAACGGGACCGACCTCCTATAATTCACCCCTCCACTTT. As protein: CASSLTGPTSYNSPLHF.

The chain uses TRBV28 and TRBJ1-3; 8 bases match TRBD1. V lost 0 bases to trimming and J lost 0 bases; unmatched junction nucleotides: 1. CDR1 MDHEN and CDR2 SYDVKM come from the germline V gene. The length of the CDR3 is 16 residues. This chain's CDR3 is CASSLWTGDSGNTIYF. CDR3 DNA sequence: TGTGCCAGCAGTTTATGGACAGGGGACTCTGGAAACACCATATATTTT.

The chain couples TRBV3-1 to TRBJ1-2, with TRBD1 matching over 7 bases. In germline, CDR1 is LGHDT, CDR2 YNNKEL (reference sequence). V lost 1 base to trimming and J lost 2 bases; unmatched junction nucleotides: 13. This CDR3 is 18 amino acids long. CDR3 protein: CASSQVLGGGRGNYGYTF. DNA for the CDR3: TGTGCCAGCAGCCAAGTTCTGGGAGGGGGCAGGGGGAACTATGGCTACACCTTC. Using reference TRBV3-1 and TRBJ1-2 for the parts outside the CDR3, the full variable domain is DTAVSQTPKYLVTQMGNDKSIKCEQNLGHDTMYWYKQDSKKFLKIMFSYNNKELIINETVPNRFSPKSPDKAHLNLHINSLELGDSAVYFCASSQVLGGGRGNYGYTFGSGTRLTVV.

J is TRBJ1-5 and V is TRBV6-1, with 11 positions matching TRBD1. CDR1 is MNHNS, CDR2 SASEGT, per germline. The CDR3 has 15 residues. V was pared by 7 bases and J by 7 bases, with 9 bases of the junction left unmatched. The CDR3 region has the DNA TGTGCCAGCACCGACGGGACAGGGGGAAGACAGCCCCAGCATTTT. Its translation is CASTDGTGGRQPQHF.

The chain joins TRBV5-6 to TRBJ2-3, with 11 bases lining up with TRBD2. This CDR3 region has 17 residues. Trimming took 0 bases from V and 2 from J; bases not matched to a gene: 5. Germline lookup yields CDR1 SGHDT and CDR2 YYEEEE. Here the CDR3 DNA reads TGTGCCAGCAGCTTGGACGGGACTAGCGGACTCACAGATACGCAGTATTTT. Translated: CASSLDGTSGLTDTQYF.

V and J are TRBV5-6 and TRBJ2-7; either TRBD1 or TRBD2 may supply D (5 bases each). The V and J ends lost 3 bases and 4 bases respectively, with 5 bases between them. The CDR3 consists of 11 residues. Germline V lookup: CDR1 SGHDT, CDR2 YYEEEE. CDR3 bases: TGTGCCAGCAGCTGGGGGTACGAGCAGTACTTC. This gives the protein CASSWGYEQYF. Full variable domain (missing parts from reference TRBV5-6 and TRBJ2-7): DAGVTQSPTHLIKTRGQQVTLRCSPKSGHDTVSWYQQALGQGPQFIFQYYEEEERQRGNFPDRFSGHQFPNYSSELNVNALLLGDSALYLCASSWGYEQYFGPGTRLTVT.

The V and J genes are TRBV30 and TRBJ1-1; no clear D gene. The V end was cut by 4 bases, the J end by 6 bases, with 15 bases between. Germline CDR1 is GTSNPN and CDR2 is SVGIG (reference sequence). CDR3 length equals 13 residues. In nucleotides, the CDR3 is TGTGCCTGGAAGACCCAACGGCTACCTGAAGCTTTCTTT. Residues: CAWKTQRLPEAFF. The full variable domain, completed using reference TRBV30 and TRBJ1-1, is SQTIHQWPATLVQPVGSPLSLECTVEGTSNPNLYWYRQAAGRGLQLLFYSVGIGQISSEVPQNLSASRPQDRQFILSSKKLLLSDSGFYLCAWKTQRLPEAFFGQGTRLTVV.

The genes are TRBV4-1 and TRBJ1-1, with unresolved D. Per the germline V gene, CDR1 is MGHRA and CDR2 is YSYEKL. V lost 0 bases to trimming and J lost 1 base, with 18 bases between them. The CDR3 runs to 18 residues. CDR3 nucleotide sequence: TGCGCCAGCAGCCAAGACCTCTTAGGCTACAGCTCGAACACTGAAGCTTTCTTT. This translates into CASSQDLLGYSSNTEAFF.

The genes are TRBV29-1 and TRBJ2-5; TRBD2 aligns across 8 bases. Germline V gene data show CDR1 as SQVTM and CDR2 as ANQGSEA. V gave up 8 bases and J gave up 7 bases; unmatched junction bases: 15. CDR3 length equals 14 residues. CDR3 loop: CSSGTSGYDGTQYF. DNA for the CDR3: TGCAGCTCGGGAACTAGCGGCTACGACGGGACCCAGTACTTC.

The chain uses TRBV30 and TRBJ2-7; 10 nucleotides align to TRBD1. V was pared by 5 bases and J by 3 bases, with 7 bases of the junction left unmatched. The germline V gene encodes CDR1 GTSNPN and CDR2 SVGIG (reference sequence). The CDR3 loop spans 14 amino acids. The CDR3: CAWVDGTGDYEQYF. The CDR3 region has the DNA TGTGCCTGGGTGGACGGGACAGGGGACTACGAGCAGTACTTC.

This chain joins TRBV6-5 and TRBJ2-2; D uncertain. The CDR3 extends over 13 amino acids. Per the germline V gene, CDR1 is MNHEY and CDR2 is SVGAGI. Trimming stripped 4 bases from V and 5 bases from J, with 8 bases between. The CDR3 region is CASSSRRTGELFF. CDR3 DNA: TGTGCCAGCAGTTCTCGGCGGACCGGGGAGCTGTTTTTT.

The V gene is TRBV30, the J gene TRBJ2-3; the match to TRBD1 covers 12 bases. The V gene end was trimmed by 2 bases and the J gene end by 2 bases; junction bases not matched to a gene: 11. Per the germline V gene, CDR1 is GTSNPN and CDR2 is SVGIG (reference sequence). The CDR3 is 18 amino acids. The CDR3 loop reads CAWSPKGTGGIITDTQYF. CDR3 DNA sequence: TGTGCCTGGAGTCCGAAGGGGACAGGGGGCATTATCACAGATACGCAGTATTTT.

This clonotype came up once. This rearrangement joins TRBV5-4 to TRBJ1-6, with D possibly TRBD1 on 5 matching bases. Trimming removed 2 bases at V and 9 bases at J, with 6 bases between. This CDR3 comprises 12 residues. CDR1 and CDR2 (germline): SGHNT, YYREEE (reference sequence). The CDR3 coding sequence is TGTGCCAGCAGCTTTGGGGGTTCACCCCTCCACTTT. Translation: CASSFGGSPLHF. Variable domain in full (rest from reference TRBV5-4 and TRBJ1-6): ETGVTQSPTHLIKTRGQQVTLRCSSQSGHNTVSWYQQALGQGPQFIFQYYREEENGRGNFPPRFSGLQFPNYSSELNVNALELDDSALYLCASSFGGSPLHFGNGTRLTVT.

The chain links TRBV20-1 to TRBJ2-3, with 7 bases identical to TRBD2. V shed 0 bases and J 2 bases; nucleotides not matched to a gene: 5. Germline V gene sequence: CDR1 DFQATT, CDR2 SNEGSKA (reference sequence). This CDR3 is 15 amino acids long. In DNA, the CDR3 is TGCAGTGCTAGAGATTTCGGGACTAACACAGATACGCAGTATTTT. Protein: CSARDFGTNTDTQYF.

The J gene is TRBJ2-7, the V gene TRBV7-9, with no clear D. V was cut by 4 bases and J by 0 bases, with 13 bases left in between. Germline V gene lookup returns CDR1 SEHNR and CDR2 FQNEAQ (reference sequence). CDR3 length: 15 residues. The CDR3 DNA sequence: TGTGCCAGCAGCTCCCCAGGTCCTCACTCCTACGAGCAGTACTTC. It encodes CASSSPGPHSYEQYF.

The rearrangement uses TRBV7-9 and TRBJ2-1, with 11 nucleotides matching TRBD1. Trimming removed 5 bases from V and 8 bases from J; junction bases left unmatched: 20. Germline V gives CDR1 SEHNR, CDR2 FQNEAQ (reference sequence). The CDR3 runs to 19 residues. CDR3 sequence (DNA): TGTGCCAGCAGCATAAAACTCACCGGACAGGGGGCATCAATCGATGAGCAGTTCTTC. Translation gives CASSIKLTGQGASIDEQFF. The full variable domain, rest sourced from reference TRBV7-9 and TRBJ2-1, is DTGVSQNPRHKITKRGQNVTFRCDPISEHNRLYWYRQTLGQGPEFLTYFQNEAQLEKSRLLSDRFSAERPKGSFSTLEIQRTEQGDSAMYLCASSIKLTGQGASIDEQFFGPGTRLTVL.

This clonotype is a singleton in its sample. The chain couples TRBV2 to TRBJ2-1; no firm D call. This CDR3 has 16 residues. Germline CDR1 reads SNHLY; CDR2 reads FYNNEI. Trimming shortened V by 1 base and J by 3 bases, and 13 bases separated the two germline ends. The CDR3 protein is CASSEGIVGYYNEQFF. The CDR3, as DNA: TGTGCCAGCAGTGAAGGTATAGTGGGGTACTACAATGAGCAGTTCTTC.

This CDR3 reads CASSEMGGTETGELFF. Written as DNA, the CDR3 is TGTGCCAGCAGTGAAATGGGCGGGACAGAAACCGGGGAGCTGTTTTTT. The rearrangement uses TRBV2 and TRBJ2-2; D might be TRBD1 (7 bases). Germline CDR1 reads SNHLY; CDR2 reads FYNNEI. The CDR3 runs 16 residues. V lost 2 bases to trimming and J lost 5 bases, with 15 bases between them.

The chain is built from TRBV3-1 and TRBJ2-1; TRBD2 agrees at 16 bases. V shed 4 bases, J shed 2 bases, and the junction held 2 bases outside the gene matches. In germline, CDR1 is LGHDT, CDR2 YNNKEL (reference sequence). The CDR3 is made up of 17 amino acids. The CDR3 here is CASSRGLAGGPYNEQFF. CDR3 nucleotide sequence: TGTGCCAGCAGCCGGGGACTAGCGGGGGGGCCCTACAATGAGCAGTTCTTC.

The V and J genes are TRBV20-1 and TRBJ2-3, with D unresolved. CDR3 length: 12 residues. Germline CDR1 DFQATT, CDR2 SNEGSKA (reference sequence). The CDR3 spells CSGPGSTDTQYF. The CDR3 nucleotides are TGCAGCGGACCCGGGAGCACAGATACGCAGTATTTT.